This T cell receptor (beta chain) originates from a study of regulatory T cells in long-lasting Graves disease. Findings of the study overall: Persistent cases favored TRBV28, TRBJ1-2 and TRBJ2-5. Persistent Graves' disease cases displayed lower TCR diversity than newly diagnosed ones.

The V gene's germline CDR1 is SGHRS and CDR2 YFSETQ. V lost 8 bases to trimming and J lost 0 bases, with 12 bases between them. The CDR3 loop spans 14 amino acids. The TCR beta library used iRepertoire HTBI primers with Arm-PCR amplification of CDR3. Each CDR3 protein gets one entry after TCRdb re-called the multiplex PCR reads with MiXCR. The table includes roughly 530,000 distinct CDR3 sequences, more than 15% detected once. The time point denotes: newly diagnosed GD, antithyroid drugs for less than 3 months. PBMCs were the source of the RNA used for TCR sequencing. A word on this clonotype: Its antigen is currently unknown.

These same data were also listed under a study on T cells in Graves' hyperthyroidism and ophthalmopathy.

Sequences were derived from peripheral blood mononuclear cells (PBMCs), sampled at new diagnosis, from a patient treated with antithyroid drugs. The receptor's source is a woman between 40 and 65 years old with Graves disease. V usage is TRBV5-1 and J usage is TRBJ2-1; D not resolved. DNA of the CDR3: TGCGCCAGTAAACGAGGTGGCTCCTACAATGAGCAGTTCTTC. It specifies CASKRGGSYNEQFF.